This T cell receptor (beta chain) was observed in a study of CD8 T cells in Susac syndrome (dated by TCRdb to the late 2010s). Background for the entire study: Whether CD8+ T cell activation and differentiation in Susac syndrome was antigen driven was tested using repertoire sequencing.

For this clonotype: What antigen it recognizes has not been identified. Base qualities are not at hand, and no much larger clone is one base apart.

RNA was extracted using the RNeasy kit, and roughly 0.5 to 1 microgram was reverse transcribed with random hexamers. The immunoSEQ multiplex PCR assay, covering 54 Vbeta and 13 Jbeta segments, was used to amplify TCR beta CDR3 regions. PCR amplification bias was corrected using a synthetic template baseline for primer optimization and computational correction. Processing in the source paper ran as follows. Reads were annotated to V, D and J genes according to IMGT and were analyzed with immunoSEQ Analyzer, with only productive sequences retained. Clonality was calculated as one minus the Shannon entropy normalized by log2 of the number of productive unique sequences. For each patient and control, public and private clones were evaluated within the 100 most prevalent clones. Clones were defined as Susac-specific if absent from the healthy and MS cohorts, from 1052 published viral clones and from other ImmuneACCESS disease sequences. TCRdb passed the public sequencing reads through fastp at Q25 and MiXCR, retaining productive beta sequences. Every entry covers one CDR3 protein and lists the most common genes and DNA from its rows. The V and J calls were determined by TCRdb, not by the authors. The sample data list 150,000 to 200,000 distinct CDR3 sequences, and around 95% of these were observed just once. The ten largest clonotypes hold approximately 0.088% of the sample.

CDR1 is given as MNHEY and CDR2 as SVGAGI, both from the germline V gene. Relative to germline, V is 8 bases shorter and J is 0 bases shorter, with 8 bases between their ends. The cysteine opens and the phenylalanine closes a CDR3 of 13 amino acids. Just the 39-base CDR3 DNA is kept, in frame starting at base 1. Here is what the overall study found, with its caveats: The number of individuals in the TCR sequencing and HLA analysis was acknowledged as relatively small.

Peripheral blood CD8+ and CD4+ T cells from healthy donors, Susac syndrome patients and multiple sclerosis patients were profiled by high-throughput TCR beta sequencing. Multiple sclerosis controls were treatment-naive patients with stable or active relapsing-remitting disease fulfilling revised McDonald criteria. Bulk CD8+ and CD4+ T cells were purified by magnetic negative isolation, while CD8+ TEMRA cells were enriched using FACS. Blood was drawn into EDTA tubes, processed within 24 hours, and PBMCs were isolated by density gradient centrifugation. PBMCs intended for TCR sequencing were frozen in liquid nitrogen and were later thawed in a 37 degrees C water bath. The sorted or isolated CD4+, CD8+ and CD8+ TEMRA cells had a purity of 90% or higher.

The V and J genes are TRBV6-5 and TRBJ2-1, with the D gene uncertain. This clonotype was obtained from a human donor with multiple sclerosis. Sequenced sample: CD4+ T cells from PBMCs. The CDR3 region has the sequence CASGEASYNEQFF. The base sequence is TGTGCCAGCGGTGAGGCCTCCTACAATGAGCAGTTCTTC.